This T cell receptor beta chain was found in a study of response to subunit inactivated influenza vaccine. This clonotype occurred a few times. Its target is unknown. General study findings and limits: Authors suggested each seasonal influenza vaccination recruits few new T cells.

TCRdb passed the RT-PCR reads through MiXCR, listing each CDR3 protein once. The sample includes 610,000 or so distinct CDR3 sequences, roughly 15% of them seen just once. The origin of this receptor is a man in his forties or fifties who received an inactivated influenza vaccine. This material consisted of PBMCs from blood, taken about 12 days after vaccination.

CDR3: CASSLNPGGNTGELFF. In DNA, the CDR3 is TGTGCCAGCAGCTTAAATCCCGGGGGGAACACCGGGGAGCTGTTTTTT. The chain combines TRBV11-2 with TRBJ2-2; D perhaps matches TRBD2 (6 bases). Germline CDR1 reads SGHAT; CDR2 reads FQNNGV. The length of the CDR3 is 16 residues. V was trimmed by 2 bases and J by 1 base, leaving 11 bases between them. Full variable domain (missing parts from reference TRBV11-2 and TRBJ2-2): EAGVAQSPRYKIIEKRQSVAFWCNPISGHATLYWYQQILGQGPKLLIQFQNNGVVDDSQLPKDRFSAERLKGVDSTLKIQPAKLEDSAVYLCASSLNPGGNTGELFFGEGSRLTVL.